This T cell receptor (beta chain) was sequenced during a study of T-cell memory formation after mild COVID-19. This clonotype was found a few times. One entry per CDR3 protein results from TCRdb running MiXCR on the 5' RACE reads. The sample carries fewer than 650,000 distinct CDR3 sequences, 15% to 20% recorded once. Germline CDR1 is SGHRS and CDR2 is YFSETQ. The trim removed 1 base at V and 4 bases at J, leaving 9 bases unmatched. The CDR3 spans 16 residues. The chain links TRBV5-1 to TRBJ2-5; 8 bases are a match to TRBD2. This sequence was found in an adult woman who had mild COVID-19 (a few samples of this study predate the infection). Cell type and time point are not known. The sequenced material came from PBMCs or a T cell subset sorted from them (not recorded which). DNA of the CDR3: TGCGCCAGCAGCTTGAGGGTAGCGGGGCCGGGAGAGACCCAGTACTTC. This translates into CASSLRVAGPGETQYF.